This T cell receptor (beta chain) was identified during a study of T cell responses to AZD1222 COVID-19 vaccine. V dropped 0 bases and J dropped 1 base, with 9 bases sitting between them. Germline V CDR1 and CDR2: SEHNR, FQNEAQ (reference sequence). The CDR3 is 15 residues long. Data came from immunoSEQ multiplex PCR; TCRdb stores just in-frame clones and leaves some out. Of about 140,000 clones listed, 85% to 95% are singletons. Overall study results and limits: Donors were largely white British and mainly female; clonal diversity was possibly underestimated.

In regard to this clone: Its antigen remains unknown.

The input for sequencing was peripheral blood, taken 28 days after the second AZD1222 dose. V usage is TRBV7-9 and J usage is TRBJ1-1; no clear D gene. This TCR derives from an adult who received the AZD1222 COVID-19 vaccine. CDR3: CASSLAETGNTEAFF. The CDR3 bases are TGTGCCAGCAGCTTAGCGGAAACTGGGAACACTGAAGCTTTCTTT.